The rows below give T cell receptor beta chains drawn from one sample of a study of blood T cells in healthy people across ages. Using its own MiXCR run on the 5' RACE reads, TCRdb lists one record per CDR3 protein. Here the sample spans around 1.7 million distinct CDR3 sequences, over 25% being singletons. The material sequenced was blood. The receptors derive from a woman aged 30 to 39 in good health. Each CDR3 is given with its conserved first and last residue. A D gene is named only where the DNA matches it firmly. Expanded clones get a size class; other rows say once, few or many, or leave the size out.

TRBJ1-3 . TRBV6-6 . CASGTSDRLGDTIYF TGTGCCAGCGGAACCTCCGACCGGCTAGGAGACACCATATATTTT
TRBJ2-3 few TRBV3-1 TRBD2 CASSQDRRGGGETDTQYF TGTGCCAGCAGCCAAGATCGGAGAGGCGGGGGGGAAACAGATACGCAGTATTTT
TRBJ1-5 few TRBV10-3 TRBD1 CASTGAVGNQPQHF TGTGCCTCAACAGGGGCAGTCGGGAATCAGCCCCAGCATTTT
TRBJ1-6 few TRBV6-6 . CASSYRGRVSPLHF TGTGCCAGCAGTTACAGGGGCAGGGTTTCACCCCTCCACTTT
TRBJ2-7 many TRBV3-1 . CASSQDPGQGGNEQYF TGTGCCAGCAGCCAAGACCCAGGACAGGGAGGGAACGAGCAGTACTTC
TRBJ2-7 few TRBV9 . CASSRTSGEYEQYF TGTGCCAGCAGCCGCACTTCGGGGGAATACGAGCAGTACTTC
TRBJ2-1 few TRBV12-3/TRBV12-4 TRBD1 CASSSGTGGTVVQFF TGTGCCAGCAGTTCCGGGACAGGGGGTACCGTGGTTCAGTTCTTC
TRBJ2-5 many TRBV9 . CASSVGGREKETQYF TGTGCCAGCAGCGTAGGGGGGCGGGAGAAAGAGACCCAGTACTTC
TRBJ2-7 . TRBV25-1 . CASSDDRTLYEQYF TGTGCCAGCAGCGACGATAGAACACTCTACGAGCAGTACTTC
TRBJ2-6 . TRBV7-2 TRBD2 CASSSSGTLSGANVLTF TGTGCCAGCAGCTCTAGCGGGACCCTCTCTGGGGCCAACGTCCTGACTTTC